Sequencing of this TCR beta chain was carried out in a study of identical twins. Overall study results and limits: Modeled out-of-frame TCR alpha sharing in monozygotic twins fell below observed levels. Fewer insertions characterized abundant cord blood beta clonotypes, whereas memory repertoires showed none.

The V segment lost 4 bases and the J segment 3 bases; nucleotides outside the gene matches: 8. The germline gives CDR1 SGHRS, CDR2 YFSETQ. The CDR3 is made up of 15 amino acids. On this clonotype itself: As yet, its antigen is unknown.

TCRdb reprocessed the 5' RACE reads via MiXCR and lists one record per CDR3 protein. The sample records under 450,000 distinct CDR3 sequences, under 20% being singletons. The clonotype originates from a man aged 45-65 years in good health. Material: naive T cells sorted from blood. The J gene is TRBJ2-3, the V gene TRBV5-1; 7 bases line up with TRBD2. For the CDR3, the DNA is TGCGCCAGCAGCCTACACCGGACTAGTACAGATACGCAGTATTTT. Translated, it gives CASSLHRTSTDTQYF.